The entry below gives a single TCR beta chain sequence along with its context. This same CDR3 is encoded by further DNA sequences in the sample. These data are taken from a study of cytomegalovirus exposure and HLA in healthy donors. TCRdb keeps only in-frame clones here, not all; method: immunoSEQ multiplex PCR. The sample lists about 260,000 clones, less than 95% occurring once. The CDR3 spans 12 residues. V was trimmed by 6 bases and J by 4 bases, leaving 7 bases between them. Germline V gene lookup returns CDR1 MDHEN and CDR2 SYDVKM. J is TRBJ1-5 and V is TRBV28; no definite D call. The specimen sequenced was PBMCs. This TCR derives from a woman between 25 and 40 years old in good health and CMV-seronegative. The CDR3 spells CASSRPNQPQHF. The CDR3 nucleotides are TGTGCCAGCAGCCGGCCAAATCAGCCCCAGCATTTT. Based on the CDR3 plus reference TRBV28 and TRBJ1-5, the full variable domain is DVKVTQSSRYLVKRTGEKVFLECVQDMDHENMFWYRQDPGLGLRLIYFSYDVKMKEKGDIPEGYSVSREKKERFSLILESASTNQTSMYLCASSRPNQPQHFGDGTRLSIL.